This passage covers 9 T cell receptor beta chains from one sample sequenced in a study of shared clonotypes between healthy human individuals. Sequencing was performed with immunoSEQ multiplex PCR; in TCRdb, only in-frame clones are kept and a portion is missing. The sample gives roughly 110,000 clones, under 70% of which show up once; under 25% is in the top ten. Material for sequencing was memory CD8+ T cells sorted from blood. Subset noted: CD45RO+ cells pooled with CCR7-negative TemRA cells. Source of these receptors: a woman aged 25-40 years in good health.

The count of this clone is one. The genes are TRBV5-6 and TRBJ2-7, with D possibly being TRBD2 (5 bases). Germline V gene data show CDR1 as SGHDT and CDR2 as YYEEEE. V lost 4 bases to trimming and J lost 6 bases, with 17 bases between them. The CDR3 is made up of 14 amino acids. This chain's CDR3 is CASSPNLARFEQYF. CDR3 bases: TGTGCCAGCAGCCCCAACCTAGCCCGCTTCGAGCAGTACTTC.

This clone was seen once. The chain uses TRBV5-1 and TRBJ1-1; D not resolved. CDR1 and CDR2 from the germline V gene are SGHRS and YFSETQ. V shed 4 bases and J shed 1 base, with 11 bases lying between them. The length of the CDR3 is 14 residues. The chain's CDR3 is CASSASTGNTEAFF. The CDR3 DNA reads as TGCGCCAGCAGCGCGTCGACGGGGAACACTGAAGCTTTCTTT.

This clone was detected only once. The genes are TRBV5-1 and TRBJ1-5; D is ambiguous. CDR3 size: 15 residues. With 0 bases removed from V and 3 bases from J, the gap between germline ends came to 10 bases. Germline V CDR1 and CDR2: SGHRS, YFSETQ. The CDR3 is CASSLAALPNQPQHF. CDR3 coding DNA: TGCGCCAGCAGCTTGGCGGCATTACCCAATCAGCCCCAGCATTTT.

This clone has a single count. V is TRBV28 and J is TRBJ1-2; TRBD1 is a possible D gene (5 bases). The germline V gene has CDR1 MDHEN and CDR2 SYDVKM. The V and J ends lost 5 bases and 9 bases respectively, with 25 bases between them. This CDR3 contains 16 residues. The CDR3 nucleotides read TGTGCCAGCAGTGACTCCGGGACGGCACGCACCTTACGCTACACCTTC. It codes for CASSDSGTARTLRYTF.

This clone came up a few times. This chain uses TRBV4-2 with TRBJ2-1; the match to TRBD2 covers 8 bases. CDR1 is LGHNA and CDR2 is YNFKEQ in the germline V gene. V was clipped by 4 bases and J by 7 bases; unmatched bases: 9. CDR3 length: 15 residues. The CDR3: CASSPIAGRVNEQFF. For the CDR3, the DNA is TGTGCCAGCAGCCCCATAGCGGGAAGGGTTAATGAGCAGTTCTTC.

This chain joins TRBV29-1 and TRBJ1-2; no firm D call. Germline CDR1 is SQVTM and CDR2 is ANQGSEA. Trimming shortened V by 4 bases and J by 0 bases, and 9 bases separated the two germline ends. The CDR3 totals 13 residues. DNA of the CDR3: TGCAGCGTTGTGCTGGAAGCTAACTATGGCTACACCTTC. The encoded protein is CSVVLEANYGYTF. The whole variable domain, filled in from reference TRBV29-1 and TRBJ1-2, reads SAVISQKPSRDICQRGTSLTIQCQVDSQVTMMFWYRQQPGQSLTLIATANQGSEATYESGFVIDKFPISRPNLTFSTLTVSNMSPEDSSIYLCSVVLEANYGYTFGSGTRLTVV.

In this sample, this clone turned up a few times. Other DNA sequences in the same sample also yield this CDR3. The gene calls are TRBV9 and TRBJ2-3; the match to TRBD2 covers 7 bases. Germline CDR1 and CDR2: SGDLS and YYNGEE. The trim removed 0 bases at V and 4 bases at J, leaving 2 bases unmatched. The CDR3 runs to 14 residues. The CDR3 DNA sequence: TGTGCCAGCAGCGTAGCGGGAGGCTCAGATACGCAGTATTTT. Translated, it gives CASSVAGGSDTQYF.

V and J are TRBV10-3 and TRBJ1-5, with 7 bases lining up with TRBD1. J was trimmed by 0 bases and V by 3 bases; bases with no gene match: 2. This CDR3 contains 15 residues. The germline V gene encodes CDR1 ENHRY and CDR2 SYGVKD. The DNA of the CDR3 is TGTGCCATCAGTGAACGGGACAGTAGCAATCAGCCCCAGCATTTT. It is translated as CAISERDSSNQPQHF.

Note on this clone: Sequence at one end of the junction differs from germline and may be a read error. The V call is TRBV20-1, the J call TRBJ2-7; 9 bases map to TRBD1. Germline V gene lookup returns CDR1 DFQATT and CDR2 SNEGSKA (reference sequence). The CDR3 consists of 9 residues. The CDR3 spells CSAGTGRNF. DNA for the CDR3: TGCAGTGCTGGGACAGGGCGGAACTTC.